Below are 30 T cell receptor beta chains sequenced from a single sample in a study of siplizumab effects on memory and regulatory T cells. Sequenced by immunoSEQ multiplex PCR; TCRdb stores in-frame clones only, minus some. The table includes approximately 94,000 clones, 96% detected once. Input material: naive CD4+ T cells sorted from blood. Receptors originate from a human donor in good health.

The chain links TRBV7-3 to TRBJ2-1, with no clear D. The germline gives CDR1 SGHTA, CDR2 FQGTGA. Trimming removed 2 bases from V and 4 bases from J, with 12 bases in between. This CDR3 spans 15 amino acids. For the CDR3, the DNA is TGTGCCAGCAGCTTATCGAGGCTACCGTACAATGAGCAGTTCTTC. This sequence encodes CASSLSRLPYNEQFF.

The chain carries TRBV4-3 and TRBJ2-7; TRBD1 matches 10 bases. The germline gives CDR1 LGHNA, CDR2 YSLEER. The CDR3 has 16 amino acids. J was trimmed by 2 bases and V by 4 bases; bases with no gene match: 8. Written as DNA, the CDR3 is TGCGCCAGCAGCCGAAACCGGGACAGGGGAACCTACGAGCAGTACTTC. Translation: CASSRNRDRGTYEQYF.

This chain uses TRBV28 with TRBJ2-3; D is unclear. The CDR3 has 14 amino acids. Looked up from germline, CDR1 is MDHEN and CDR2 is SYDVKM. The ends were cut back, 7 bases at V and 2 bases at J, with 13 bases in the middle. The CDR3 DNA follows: TGTGCCAGCACCATGGCGTCCCTCACAGATACGCAGTATTTT. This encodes CASTMASLTDTQYF.

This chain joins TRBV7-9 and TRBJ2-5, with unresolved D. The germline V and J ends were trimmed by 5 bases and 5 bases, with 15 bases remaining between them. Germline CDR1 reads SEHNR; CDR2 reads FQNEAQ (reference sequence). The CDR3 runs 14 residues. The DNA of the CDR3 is TGTGCCAGCAGCACAGACAAGTGGGGTGAGACCCAGTACTTC. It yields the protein CASSTDKWGETQYF.

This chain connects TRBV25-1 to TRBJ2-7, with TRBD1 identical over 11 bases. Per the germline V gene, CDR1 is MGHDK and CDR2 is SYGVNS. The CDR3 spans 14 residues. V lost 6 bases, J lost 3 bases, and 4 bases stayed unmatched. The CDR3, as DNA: TGTGCCAGCAGGAAGGGACAGGGGGTCTACGAGCAGTACTTC. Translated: CASRKGQGVYEQYF.

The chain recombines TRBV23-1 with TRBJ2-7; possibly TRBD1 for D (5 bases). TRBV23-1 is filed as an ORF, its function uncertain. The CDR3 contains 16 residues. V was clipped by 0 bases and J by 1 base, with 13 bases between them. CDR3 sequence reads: CASSQSDTGDSYEQYF. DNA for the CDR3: TGCGCCAGCAGTCAATCGGACACTGGTGATTCCTACGAGCAGTACTTC.

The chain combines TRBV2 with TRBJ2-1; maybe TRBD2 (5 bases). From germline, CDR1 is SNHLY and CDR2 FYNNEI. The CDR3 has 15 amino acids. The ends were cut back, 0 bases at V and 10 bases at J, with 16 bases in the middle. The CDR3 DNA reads TGTGCCAGCAGTGAAGCGAGACTACCGGATCGGGAGCAGTTCTTC. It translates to CASSEARLPDREQFF.

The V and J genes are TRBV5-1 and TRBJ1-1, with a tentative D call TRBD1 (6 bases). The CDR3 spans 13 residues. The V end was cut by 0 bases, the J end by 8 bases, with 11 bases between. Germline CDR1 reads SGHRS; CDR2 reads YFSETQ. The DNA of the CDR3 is TGCGCCAGCAGCTTGGCTAGGGGGTGGGAAGCTTTCTTT. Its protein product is CASSLARGWEAFF.

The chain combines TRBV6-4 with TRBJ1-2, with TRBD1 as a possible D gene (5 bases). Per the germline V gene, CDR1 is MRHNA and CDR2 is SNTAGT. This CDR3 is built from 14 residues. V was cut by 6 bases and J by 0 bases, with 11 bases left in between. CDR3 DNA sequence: TGTGCCAGCAGATCTACAGGCTCTAACTATGGCTACACCTTC. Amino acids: CASRSTGSNYGYTF.

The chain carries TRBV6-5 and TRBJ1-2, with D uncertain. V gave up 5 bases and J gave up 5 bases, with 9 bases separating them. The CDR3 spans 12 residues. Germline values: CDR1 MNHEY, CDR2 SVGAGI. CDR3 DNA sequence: TGTGCCAGCAGTCATCAGGAATATGGCTACACCTTC. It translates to CASSHQEYGYTF.

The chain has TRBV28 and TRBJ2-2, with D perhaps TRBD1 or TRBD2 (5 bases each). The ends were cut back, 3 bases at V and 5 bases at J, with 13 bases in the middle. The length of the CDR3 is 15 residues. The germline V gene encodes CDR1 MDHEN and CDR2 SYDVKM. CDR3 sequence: CASSFGMGTTGELFF. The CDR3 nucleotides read TGTGCCAGCAGTTTTGGGATGGGGACGACCGGGGAGCTGTTTTTT.

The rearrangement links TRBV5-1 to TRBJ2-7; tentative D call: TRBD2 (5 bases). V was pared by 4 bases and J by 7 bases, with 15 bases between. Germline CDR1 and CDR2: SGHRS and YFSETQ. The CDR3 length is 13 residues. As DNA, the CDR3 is TGCGCCAGCAGCCCGGCCGAGGGTTGGGAGCAGTACTTC. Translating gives CASSPAEGWEQYF.

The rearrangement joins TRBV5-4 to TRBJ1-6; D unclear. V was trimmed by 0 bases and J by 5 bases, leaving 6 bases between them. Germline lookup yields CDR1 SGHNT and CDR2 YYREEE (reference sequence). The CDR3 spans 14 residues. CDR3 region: CASSLGGDNSPLHF. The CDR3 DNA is TGTGCCAGCAGCTTGGGCGGCGATAATTCACCCCTCCACTTT.

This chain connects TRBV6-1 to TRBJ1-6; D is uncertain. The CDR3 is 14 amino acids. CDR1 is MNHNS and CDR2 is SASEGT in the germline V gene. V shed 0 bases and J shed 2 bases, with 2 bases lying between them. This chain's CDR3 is CASSEATYNSPLHF. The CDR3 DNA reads TGTGCCAGCAGTGAAGCTACCTATAATTCACCCCTCCACTTT.

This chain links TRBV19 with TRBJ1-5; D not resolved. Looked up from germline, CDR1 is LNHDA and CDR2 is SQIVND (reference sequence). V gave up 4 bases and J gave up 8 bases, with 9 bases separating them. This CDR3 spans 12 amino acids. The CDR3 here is CASSNWVEPQHF. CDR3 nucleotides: TGTGCCAGTAGTAACTGGGTGGAGCCCCAGCATTTT.

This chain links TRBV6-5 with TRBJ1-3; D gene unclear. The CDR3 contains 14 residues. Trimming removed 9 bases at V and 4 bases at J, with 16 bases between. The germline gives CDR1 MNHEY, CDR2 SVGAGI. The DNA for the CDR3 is TGTGCCAGGATGACCAACCCCCCGGGAAACACCATATATTTT. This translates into CARMTNPPGNTIYF.

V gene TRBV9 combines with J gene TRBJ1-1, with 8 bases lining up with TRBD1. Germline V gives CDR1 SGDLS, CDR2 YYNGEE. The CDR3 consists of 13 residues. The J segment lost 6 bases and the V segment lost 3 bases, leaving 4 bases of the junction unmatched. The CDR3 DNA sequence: TGTGCCAGCAGCGCAGGGACAGGAGCTGAAGCTTTCTTT. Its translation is CASSAGTGAEAFF.

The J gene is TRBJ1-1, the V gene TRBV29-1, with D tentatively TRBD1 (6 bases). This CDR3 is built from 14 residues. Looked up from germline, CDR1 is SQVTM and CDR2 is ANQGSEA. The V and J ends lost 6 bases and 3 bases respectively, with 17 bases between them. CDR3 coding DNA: TGCAGCGTCTTCATACAGGGTCGTCACACTGAAGCTTTCTTT. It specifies CSVFIQGRHTEAFF. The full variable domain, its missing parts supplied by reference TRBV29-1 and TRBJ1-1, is SAVISQKPSRDICQRGTSLTIQCQVDSQVTMMFWYRQQPGQSLTLIATANQGSEATYESGFVIDKFPISRPNLTFSTLTVSNMSPEDSSIYLCSVFIQGRHTEAFFGQGTRLTVV.

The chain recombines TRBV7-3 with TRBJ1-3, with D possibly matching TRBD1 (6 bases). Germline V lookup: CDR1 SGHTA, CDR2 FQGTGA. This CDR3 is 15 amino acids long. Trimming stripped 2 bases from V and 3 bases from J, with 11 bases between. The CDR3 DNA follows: TGTGCCAGCAGCTTATCCGGGGGCGGTGGAAACACCATATATTTT. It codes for CASSLSGGGGNTIYF.

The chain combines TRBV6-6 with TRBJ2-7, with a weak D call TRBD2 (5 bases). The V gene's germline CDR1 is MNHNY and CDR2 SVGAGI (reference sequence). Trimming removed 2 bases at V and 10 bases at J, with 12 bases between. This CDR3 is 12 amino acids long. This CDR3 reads CASSYEARAQYF. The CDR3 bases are TGTGCCAGCAGTTACGAGGCGAGGGCCCAGTACTTC.

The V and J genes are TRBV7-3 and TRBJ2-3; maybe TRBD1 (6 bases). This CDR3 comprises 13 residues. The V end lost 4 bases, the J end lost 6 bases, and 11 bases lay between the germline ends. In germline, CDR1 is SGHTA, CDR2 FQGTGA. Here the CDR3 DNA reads TGTGCCAGCAGCTCCCCAGGGGTGGATACGCAGTATTTT. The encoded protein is CASSSPGVDTQYF.

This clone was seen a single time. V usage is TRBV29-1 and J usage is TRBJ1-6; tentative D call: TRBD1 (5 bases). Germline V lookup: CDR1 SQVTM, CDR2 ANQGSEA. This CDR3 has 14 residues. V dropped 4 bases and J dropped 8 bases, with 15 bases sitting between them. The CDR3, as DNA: TGCAGCGTTGCGGAGGGGACTAGGGATTCACCCCTCCACTTT. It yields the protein CSVAEGTRDSPLHF.

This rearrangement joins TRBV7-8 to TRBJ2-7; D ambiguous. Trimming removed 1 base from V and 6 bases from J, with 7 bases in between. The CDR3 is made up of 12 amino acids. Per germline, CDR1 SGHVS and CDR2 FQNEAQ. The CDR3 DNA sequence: TGTGCCAGCAGCTTAGTGATGGGCGAGCAGTACTTC. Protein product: CASSLVMGEQYF. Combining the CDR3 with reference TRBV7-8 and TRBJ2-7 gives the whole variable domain GAGVSQSPRYKVAKRGQDVALRCDPISGHVSLFWYQQALGQGPEFLTYFQNEAQLDKSGLPSDRFFAERPEGSVSTLKIQRTQQEDSAVYLCASSLVMGEQYFGPGTRLTVT.

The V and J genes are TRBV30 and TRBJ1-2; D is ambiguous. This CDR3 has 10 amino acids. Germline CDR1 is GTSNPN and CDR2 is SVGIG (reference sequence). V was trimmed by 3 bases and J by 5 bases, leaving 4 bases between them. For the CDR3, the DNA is TGTGCCTGGAGACAGTATGGCTACACCTTC. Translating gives CAWRQYGYTF.

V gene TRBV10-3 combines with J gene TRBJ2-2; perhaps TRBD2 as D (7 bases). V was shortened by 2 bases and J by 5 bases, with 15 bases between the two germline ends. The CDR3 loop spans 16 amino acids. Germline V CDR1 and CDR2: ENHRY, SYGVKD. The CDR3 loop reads CAISEATGRETGELFF. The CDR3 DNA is TGTGCCATCAGTGAGGCAACAGGGAGGGAAACCGGGGAGCTGTTTTTT.

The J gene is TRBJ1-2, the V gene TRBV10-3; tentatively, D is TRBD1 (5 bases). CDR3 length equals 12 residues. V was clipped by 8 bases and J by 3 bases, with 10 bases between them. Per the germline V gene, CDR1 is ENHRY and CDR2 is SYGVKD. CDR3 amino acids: CAISGGDYGYTF. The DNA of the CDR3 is TGTGCCATCTCGGGAGGGGACTATGGCTACACCTTC.

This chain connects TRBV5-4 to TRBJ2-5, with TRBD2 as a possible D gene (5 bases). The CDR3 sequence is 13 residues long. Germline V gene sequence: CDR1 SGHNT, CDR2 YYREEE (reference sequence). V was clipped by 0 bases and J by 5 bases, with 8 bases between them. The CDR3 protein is CASSLGGLETQYF. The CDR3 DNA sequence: TGTGCCAGCAGCTTGGGCGGGCTTGAGACCCAGTACTTC.

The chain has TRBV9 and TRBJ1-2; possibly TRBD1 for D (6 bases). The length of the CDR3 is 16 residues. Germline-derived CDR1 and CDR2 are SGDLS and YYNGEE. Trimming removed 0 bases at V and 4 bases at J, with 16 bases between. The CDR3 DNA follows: TGTGCCAGCAGCGTAGTTGCGGGACAAACAAGCTATGGCTACACCTTC. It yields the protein CASSVVAGQTSYGYTF. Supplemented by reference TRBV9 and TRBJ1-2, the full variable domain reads DSGVTQTPKHLITATGQRVTLRCSPRSGDLSVYWYQQSLDQGLQFLIQYYNGEERAKGNILERFSAQQFPDLHSELNLSSLELGDSALYFCASSVVAGQTSYGYTFGSGTRLTVV.

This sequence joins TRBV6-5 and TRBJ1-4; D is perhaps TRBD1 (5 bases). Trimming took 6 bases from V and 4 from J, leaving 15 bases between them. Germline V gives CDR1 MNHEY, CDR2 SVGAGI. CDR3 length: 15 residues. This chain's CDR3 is CASRPSGQDNEKLFF. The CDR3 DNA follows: TGTGCCAGCAGACCTTCCGGACAAGATAATGAAAAACTGTTTTTT.

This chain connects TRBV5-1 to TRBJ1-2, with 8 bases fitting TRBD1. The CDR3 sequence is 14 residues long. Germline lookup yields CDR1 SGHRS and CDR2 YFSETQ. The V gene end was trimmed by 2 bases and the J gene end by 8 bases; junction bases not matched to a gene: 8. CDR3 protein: CASSFFGQGNGYTF. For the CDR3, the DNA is TGCGCCAGCAGCTTTTTTGGACAGGGTAACGGCTACACCTTC.